This T cell receptor (beta chain) was obtained from a study of T cell repertoires in cytomegalovirus infection. TCRdb reprocessed the reads with MiXCR, giving one entry per CDR3 protein. The data hold 250,000 to 350,000 distinct CDR3 sequences, with about 25% observed a single time. There are many counts of this clonotype. The specimen was PBMCs. This clonotype was sampled from a human donor in good health (CMV status not recorded). Some clones in this sample may be carry-over from other donors' samples.

The CDR3 loop is CASSSKAEREKLFF. In DNA form, the CDR3 reads TGTGCCAGCAGCTCTAAAGCAGAGAGGGAAAAACTGTTTTTT. This chain links TRBV7-8 with TRBJ1-4; the D is unclear. The V and J ends lost 4 bases and 8 bases respectively, with 14 bases between them. The CDR3 extends over 14 amino acids. Germline CDR1 reads SGHVS; CDR2 reads FQNEAQ.